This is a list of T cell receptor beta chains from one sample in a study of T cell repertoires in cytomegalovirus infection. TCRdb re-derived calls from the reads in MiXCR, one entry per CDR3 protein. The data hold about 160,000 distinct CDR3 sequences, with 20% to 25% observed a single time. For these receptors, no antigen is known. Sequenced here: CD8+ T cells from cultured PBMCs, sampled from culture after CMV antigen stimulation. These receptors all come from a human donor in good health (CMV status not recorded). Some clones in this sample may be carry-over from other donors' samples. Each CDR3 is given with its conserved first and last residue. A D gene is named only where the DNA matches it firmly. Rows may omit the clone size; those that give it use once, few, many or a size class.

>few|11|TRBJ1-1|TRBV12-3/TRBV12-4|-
TGTGCCAGCAGTTCTGGGGCTGAAGCTTTCTTT
CASSSGAEAFF
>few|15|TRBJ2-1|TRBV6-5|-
TGTGCCAGCAGTTATAGGGACTCCCCGGAAAATGAGCAGTTCTTC
CASSYRDSPENEQFF
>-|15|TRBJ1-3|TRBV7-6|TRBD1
TGTGCCAGCAGCGACGACAGGGGGCCTGGAAACACCATATATTTT
CASSDDRGPGNTIYF
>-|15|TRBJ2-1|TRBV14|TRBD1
TGTGCCAGCAGCCCGACAGGGGTCTTCTACAATGAGCAGTTCTTC
CASSPTGVFYNEQFF
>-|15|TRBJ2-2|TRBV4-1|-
TGCGCCAGCAGCCAATACATGAAGAGCACCGGGGAGCTGTTTTTT
CASSQYMKSTGELFF
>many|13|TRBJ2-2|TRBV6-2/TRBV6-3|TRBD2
TGTGCCGGTGCCCGGGGGGGCACCGGGGAGCTGTTTTTT
CAGARGGTGELFF
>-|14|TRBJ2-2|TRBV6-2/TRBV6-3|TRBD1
TGTGCCAGCAGTTTGAGGCAGGGGGCCGGGGAGCTGTTTTTT
CASSLRQGAGELFF
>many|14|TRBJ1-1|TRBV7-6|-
TGTGCCAGCAGCCCTGTACTAGAGGGCACTGAAGCTTTCTTT
CASSPVLEGTEAFF
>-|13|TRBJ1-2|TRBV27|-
TGTGCCAGCAGCCAAAGTGCTAACTATGGCTACACCTTC
CASSQSANYGYTF
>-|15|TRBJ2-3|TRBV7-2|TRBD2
TGTGCCAGCAGCCCTATTAGCGGGTCCGTAGGTACGCAGTATTTT
CASSPISGSVGTQYF
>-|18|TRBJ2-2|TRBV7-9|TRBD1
TGTGCCAGCAGCTTAGTAGCAATTCCGGGACAGGACACCGGGGAGCTGTTTTTT
CASSLVAIPGQDTGELFF
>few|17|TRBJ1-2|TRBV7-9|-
TGTGCCAGCAACAATGTCCCGGACAGAGCTTCTAACTATGGCTACACCTTC
CASNNVPDRASNYGYTF
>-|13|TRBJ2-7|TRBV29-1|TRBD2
TGCAGCGTTGCGGGACTAGCGGGGGGACTTCTGTACTTC
CSVAGLAGGLLYF
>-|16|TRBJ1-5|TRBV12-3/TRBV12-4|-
TGTGCCAGCAGCACCGACAGCCCGTATAGCAATCAGCCCCAGCATTTT
CASSTDSPYSNQPQHF
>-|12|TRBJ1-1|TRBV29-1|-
TGCAGCGTGTTTATGGAGAACACTGAAGCTTTCTTT
CSVFMENTEAFF